These 25 T cell receptor beta chains originate from one sample sequenced in a study of CD8+CD57+ T cells in acquired aplastic anemia. Whoever was chosen for sequencing had shown CD8+CD57+ cell expansion by flow cytometry. Using genomic DNA as the template, TCR beta VDJ and CDR3 profiling was carried out. TCRdb called the reads again in MiXCR, with one record for every CDR3 protein. The sample lists under 200,000 distinct CDR3 sequences; roughly 50% were seen once. Specimen: sorted CD4+, CD8+, or CD8+CD57+ T cells (not recorded which) from PBMCs. These receptors all stem from a human donor with aplastic anemia.

This clonotype showed up many times. The CDR3 sequence is CASSSARQTRTTEAFF. In nucleotides, the CDR3 is TGTGCCAGTAGTTCAGCGAGACAAACAAGGACCACTGAAGCTTTCTTT. The chain links TRBV19 to TRBJ1-1, with D hard to call. The CDR3 contains 16 residues. Trimming took off 5 bases at V and 4 bases at J, with 20 bases between the two ends. Germline V gene data show CDR1 as LNHDA and CDR2 as SQIVND (reference sequence).

The chain combines TRBV7-9 with TRBJ1-1, with 11 bases aligning to TRBD1. V shed 10 bases and J 5 bases; nucleotides not matched to a gene: 9. This CDR3 spans 14 amino acids. The germline gives CDR1 SEHNR, CDR2 FQNEAQ (reference sequence). In DNA form, the CDR3 reads TGTGCCATCCCCGAGGGACAGGGGGGGACTGAAGCTTTCTTT. Translated: CAIPEGQGGTEAFF.

In nucleotides, the CDR3 is TGTGCCAGCAGTGACAAGGGACAAACGAACACCGGGGAGCTGTTTTTT. Protein sequence: CASSDKGQTNTGELFF. The V call is TRBV2, the J call TRBJ2-2; TRBD1 is a possible D gene (6 bases). The germline V and J ends were trimmed by 3 bases and 0 bases, with 11 bases remaining between them. CDR1 and CDR2 (germline): SNHLY, FYNNEI. The CDR3 runs to 16 residues.

On this clonotype: This may arise from a read error, as a much more abundant clone is one base away. The chain has TRBV3-1 and TRBJ2-5; D not certain. Germline V gene sequence: CDR1 LGHDT, CDR2 YNNKEL (reference sequence). Trimming removed 7 bases at V and 7 bases at J, with 16 bases between. This CDR3 comprises 13 residues. CDR3 in amino acids: CASTSVRAGTQYF. The CDR3 DNA sequence: TGTGCCAGCACCTCCGTTAGGGCCGGGACCCAGTACTTC.

This chain joins TRBV2 and TRBJ2-1; 15 bases are shared with TRBD2. V was clipped by 2 bases and J by 12 bases; unmatched bases: 8. This CDR3 comprises 16 residues. CDR1 is SNHLY and CDR2 is FYNNEI in the germline V gene. This CDR3 reads CASSELGLAGGIRQFF. The CDR3 DNA reads TGTGCCAGCAGTGAACTGGGACTAGCGGGAGGCATCAGGCAGTTCTTC.

This clonotype was detected ten times or more. V and J are TRBV29-1 and TRBJ1-1; possibly TRBD1 for D (5 bases). This CDR3 is 13 amino acids long. The ends were cut back, 4 bases at V and 4 bases at J, with 13 bases in the middle. Per germline, CDR1 SQVTM and CDR2 ANQGSEA. In DNA form, the CDR3 reads TGCAGCGTTGTCCGGCAGGGTATCACTGAAGCTTTCTTT. Protein product: CSVVRQGITEAFF.

Concerning this clonotype: A much larger clone differs by one base, so this may be a read error. V and J are TRBV19 and TRBJ1-1; the D is unclear. Per the germline V gene, CDR1 is LNHDA and CDR2 is SQIVND (reference sequence). This CDR3 has 14 residues. The CDR3 here is CASSIGRAHTGAFF. The CDR3 region has the DNA TGTGCCAGTAGTATTGGGAGGGCCCACACTGGAGCTTTCTTT.

This clonotype was recorded once. This sequence joins TRBV24-1 and TRBJ2-1; D may be TRBD1 or TRBD2 (5 bases each). Germline V gene data show CDR1 as KGHDR and CDR2 as SFDVKD. The CDR3 is 14 amino acids. V dropped 3 bases and J dropped 7 bases, with 12 bases sitting between them. The CDR3 region has the DNA TGTGCCACCAGTGATGGGACGTCGAGGAATGAGCAGTTCTTC. Protein product: CATSDGTSRNEQFF.

This clonotype was picked up one time. The V and J genes are TRBV20-1 and TRBJ2-3; 9 positions agree with TRBD1. The V segment lost 1 base and the J segment 4 bases; nucleotides outside the gene matches: 6. This CDR3 is 15 amino acids long. Germline V gene data show CDR1 as DFQATT and CDR2 as SNEGSKA (reference sequence). The CDR3 loop reads CSARAEGQGPDTQYF. Written as DNA, the CDR3 is TGCAGTGCTAGAGCGGAGGGACAGGGCCCAGATACGCAGTATTTT.

This clonotype was counted ten times or more. This chain connects TRBV6-1 to TRBJ2-2; possible D gene TRBD2, 5 bases. Germline V gives CDR1 MNHNS, CDR2 SASEGT. The CDR3 is 14 amino acids. V was cut by 4 bases and J by 7 bases, with 13 bases left in between. CDR3 amino acids: CASSVVEAGGELFF. CDR3 bases: TGTGCCAGCAGTGTTGTGGAGGCGGGCGGGGAGCTGTTTTTT.

The V call is TRBV7-2, the J call TRBJ2-7; D might be TRBD2 (5 bases). From germline, CDR1 is SGHTA and CDR2 FQGNSA. The CDR3 is made up of 15 amino acids. Trimming removed 5 bases at V and 3 bases at J, with 17 bases between. The CDR3: CASSDLVRLSYEQYF. The CDR3, as DNA: TGTGCCAGCAGCGACCTGGTGAGACTAAGCTACGAGCAGTACTTC.

The chain uses TRBV10-1 and TRBJ2-7; D tentatively reads TRBD1 or TRBD2 (5 bases each). Germline-derived CDR1 and CDR2 are WNHNN and SYGVQD (reference sequence). The CDR3 has 15 residues. Between the trimmed V and J ends, which lost 6 bases and 12 bases, there was a span of 27 bases. The CDR3 loop is CASSDAGAGVFKRYF. The CDR3, as DNA: TGCGCCAGCAGCGATGCCGGGGCAGGTGTTTTCAAGCGGTACTTC.

The chain uses TRBV24-1 and TRBJ1-5; D remains unclear. CDR1 KGHDR and CDR2 SFDVKD come from the germline V gene. The length of the CDR3 is 14 residues. V lost 6 bases, J lost 0 bases, and 8 bases lay in between. Here the CDR3 reads CATSNGYSNQPQHF. The DNA of the CDR3 is TGTGCCACCAGTAACGGTTATAGCAATCAGCCCCAGCATTTT.

The chain carries TRBV2 and TRBJ2-7; the D gene is possibly TRBD2 (6 bases). This CDR3 comprises 14 residues. Trimming took 5 bases from V and 4 from J, leaving 15 bases between them. Germline CDR1 is SNHLY and CDR2 is FYNNEI. The CDR3 DNA is TGTGCCAGCAGTACGGGAGCGCCTCAGTACGAGCAGTACTTC. Translating it yields CASSTGAPQYEQYF.

The table lists this clonotype with a few counts. The V gene is TRBV29-1, the J gene TRBJ2-7; maybe TRBD2 (6 bases). CDR1 SQVTM and CDR2 ANQGSEA come from the germline V gene. The CDR3 consists of 14 residues. Between the trimmed V and J ends, which lost 4 bases and 8 bases, there was a span of 21 bases. The CDR3 nucleotides read TGCAGCGTTGGGGGAAGGGCTGCGGGGCCGAAGCAGTACTTC. Translating it yields CSVGGRAAGPKQYF.

The chain uses TRBV25-1 and TRBJ2-5, with TRBD1 matching over 8 bases. The V gene end was trimmed by 7 bases and the J gene end by 4 bases; junction bases not matched to a gene: 5. Germline CDR1 MGHDK, CDR2 SYGVNS. This CDR3 region has 13 residues. The CDR3 nucleotides are TGTGCCAGCATGACAGGGGCCCGAGAGACCCAGTACTTC. Its translation: CASMTGARETQYF.

V and J are TRBV9 and TRBJ2-1; possible D gene TRBD2, 5 bases. CDR3 length: 16 amino acids. Per germline, CDR1 SGDLS and CDR2 YYNGEE. The ends were cut back, 2 bases at V and 0 bases at J, with 12 bases in the middle. CDR3 sequence (DNA): TGTGCCAGCAGCGTTACAAGGGAGAGCTCCTACAATGAGCAGTTCTTC. Its protein is CASSVTRESSYNEQFF.

This clonotype was seen many times. The chain couples TRBV12-3 or TRBV12-4 to TRBJ1-6; D uncertain. The CDR3 length is 14 residues. V was shortened by 5 bases and J by 10 bases, with 15 bases between the two germline ends. The CDR3 protein is CASSQTVLGSPLHF. As DNA, the CDR3 is TGTGCCAGCAGTCAAACAGTTTTAGGATCACCCCTCCACTTT.

Remarks on this clonotype: A much larger clone is a single base away; this may be a read error. V gene TRBV11-2 combines with J gene TRBJ2-7, with 10 bases that match TRBD2. This CDR3 has 16 amino acids. Germline lookup yields CDR1 SGHAT and CDR2 FQNNGV. The CDR3 DNA follows: TGTGCCAGCAGCACCTCAAGCGGGAGGGCTAACTACGATCAGTACTTC. The encoded protein is CASSTSSGRANYDQYF.

This clonotype appeared a few times. V gene TRBV7-2 combines with J gene TRBJ1-4; D not certain. Trimming removed 5 bases from V and 10 bases from J, with 11 bases in between. CDR3 length: 12 amino acids. Germline V gene sequence: CDR1 SGHTA, CDR2 FQGNSA. The CDR3 nucleotides read TGTGCCAGCAGCCACCCCGAGGGAAAACTGTTTTTT. Residues: CASSHPEGKLFF.

J is TRBJ2-5 and V is TRBV10-3; D is tentatively TRBD1 or TRBD2 (5 bases each). Germline CDR1 and CDR2: ENHRY and SYGVKD. Trimming pared 10 bases from V and 4 bases from J, leaving 13 bases between. The CDR3 totals 12 residues. DNA of the CDR3: TGTGCCAGCAGAACCGGGACAGAGACCCAGTACTTC. This sequence encodes CASRTGTETQYF.

Concerning this clonotype: A much more abundant neighbour one base away suggests this may be a read error. The chain employs TRBV5-1 and TRBJ1-2, with 8 bases identical to TRBD1. CDR1 is SGHRS and CDR2 is YFSETQ in the germline V gene. This CDR3 region has 16 residues. The CDR3 sequence: CASSSNRQGSDYGYIF. CDR3 DNA sequence: TGCGCCAGCAGCTCTAACCGACAGGGGTCCGACTATGGCTACATCTTC.

The table lists this clonotype with a few counts. V usage is TRBV12-3 or TRBV12-4 and J usage is TRBJ2-1, with TRBD1 matching over 8 bases. Unmatched junction bases numbered 13, after V lost 5 bases and J lost 4 bases. The CDR3 runs 17 residues. The CDR3 reads CASSPERQGQLYNEQFF. The CDR3, as DNA: TGTGCCAGCAGTCCAGAAAGACAGGGGCAGCTTTACAATGAGCAGTTCTTC.

The chain carries TRBV20-1 and TRBJ1-6; TRBD1 matches at 7 bases. Germline-derived CDR1 and CDR2 are DFQATT and SNEGSKA (reference sequence). J lost 5 bases, V lost 3 bases, and 4 bases had no gene match. The CDR3 is 14 amino acids. Written as DNA, the CDR3 is TGCAGTGCTAGCGGCGGGACAGATAATTCACCCCTCCACTTT. It yields the protein CSASGGTDNSPLHF.

With respect to this clonotype: Likely a read error: the CDR3 ends without its conserved phenylalanine or tryptophan. The rearrangement links TRBV10-3 to TRBJ2-7; D assignment may be TRBD1 or TRBD2 (5 bases each). This CDR3 is built from 15 residues. In germline, CDR1 is ENHRY, CDR2 SYGVKD. CDR3 sequence: CASSSVGTISYEQYL. CDR3 DNA: TGTGCCAGCAGTTCCGTCGGGACCATTAGCTACGAGCAGTACCTC.